One and the same sample provided the 23 T cell receptor beta chains below, sequenced in a study of shared clonotypes between healthy human individuals. Sequencing was performed with immunoSEQ multiplex PCR; in TCRdb, only in-frame clones are kept and a portion is missing. The sample consists of 1.4 million to 1.5 million clones, more than 95% of them appearing once. Sequencing was performed on naive CD4+ T cells sorted from blood. Specified subset: CD45RA+ positively selected. The receptors were gathered from a man aged 25-45 years in good health.

The rearrangement uses TRBV7-9 and TRBJ2-3; TRBD2 agrees at 11 bases. There are 15 residues in the CDR3. Trimming took 5 bases from V and 2 from J; bases not matched to a gene: 3. Germline CDR1 and CDR2: SEHNR and FQNEAQ (reference sequence). Here the CDR3 reads CASSEGLAVTDTQYF. Here the CDR3 DNA reads TGTGCCAGCAGCGAGGGACTAGCGGTCACAGATACGCAGTATTTT.

This chain links TRBV9 with TRBJ2-7, with TRBD2 matching 7 bases. In germline, CDR1 is SGDLS, CDR2 YYNGEE. V dropped 3 bases and J dropped 0; count of bases not matched to a gene: 6. This CDR3 contains 15 residues. The CDR3 DNA reads as TGTGCCAGCAGCGCGTTAGGGACTAACTCCTACGAGCAGTACTTC. The encoded protein is CASSALGTNSYEQYF.

This chain uses TRBV2 with TRBJ1-5, with no clear D. The CDR3 is made up of 15 amino acids. Germline values: CDR1 SNHLY, CDR2 FYNNEI. V gave up 1 base and J gave up 0 bases, with 7 bases separating them. The CDR3 is CASSEGSYSNQPQHF. In nucleotides, the CDR3 is TGTGCCAGCAGTGAAGGTTCGTATAGCAATCAGCCCCAGCATTTT.

This clone was observed once. The J gene is TRBJ2-1, the V gene TRBV18; D is possibly TRBD2 (5 bases). Germline V CDR1 and CDR2: KGHSH, LQKENI. Trimming cost V 3 bases and J 5 bases, with 14 bases left between them. The CDR3 loop spans 15 amino acids. CDR3 coding DNA: TGTGCCAGCTCACCTTTGTGGGAGACAAACAATGAGCAGTTCTTC. Amino acids: CASSPLWETNNEQFF.

The chain joins TRBV28 to TRBJ1-3; no reliable D call. Trimming removed 7 bases from V and 8 bases from J, with 9 bases in between. CDR1 and CDR2 from the germline V gene are MDHEN and SYDVKM. The CDR3 sequence is 11 residues long. Here the CDR3 reads CASTSRHTIYF. As DNA, the CDR3 is TGTGCCAGCACCTCCCGGCACACCATATATTTT.

V is TRBV28 and J is TRBJ2-7; the match to TRBD2 covers 10 bases. CDR3 length: 20 amino acids. Germline-derived CDR1 and CDR2 are MDHEN and SYDVKM. With 5 bases clipped from V and 2 bases from J, the junction kept 21 bases outside the gene matches. Here the CDR3 DNA reads TGTGCCAGCAGTCCAACCCACGGACTAGCGGCGGGTCGCCTAACCTACGAGCAGTACTTC. Its translation: CASSPTHGLAAGRLTYEQYF.

The chain joins TRBV30 to TRBJ1-5; maybe TRBD1 (5 bases). V lost 0 bases and J 0 bases, leaving 6 bases between the germline ends. CDR3 size: 14 residues. CDR1 is GTSNPN, CDR2 SVGIG, per germline (reference sequence). CDR3 amino acids: CAWSVGHSNQPQHF. The CDR3 DNA reads as TGTGCCTGGAGTGTAGGACATAGCAATCAGCCCCAGCATTTT.

The chain combines TRBV18 with TRBJ2-7; weak D call: TRBD1 (6 bases). This CDR3 region has 15 residues. V was shortened by 3 bases and J by 2 bases, with 14 bases between the two germline ends. Germline V gives CDR1 KGHSH, CDR2 LQKENI. CDR3 residues: CASSPIQGLTYEQYF. The DNA of the CDR3 is TGTGCCAGCTCACCCATCCAGGGGCTCACCTACGAGCAGTACTTC.

The rearrangement links TRBV28 to TRBJ2-7; D remains unclear. Germline V gives CDR1 MDHEN, CDR2 SYDVKM. The germline V and J ends were trimmed by 4 bases and 6 bases, with 16 bases remaining between them. The CDR3 totals 14 residues. The DNA for the CDR3 is TGTGCCAGCAGTTGGTCTAGGGCCGTAATCGAGCAGTACTTC. Its translation: CASSWSRAVIEQYF. The variable domain in full, completed from reference TRBV28 and TRBJ2-7, reads DVKVTQSSRYLVKRTGEKVFLECVQDMDHENMFWYRQDPGLGLRLIYFSYDVKMKEKGDIPEGYSVSREKKERFSLILESASTNQTSMYLCASSWSRAVIEQYFGPGTRLTVT.

The genes are TRBV15 and TRBJ2-7; D not certain. V gave up 4 bases and J gave up 7 bases, with 17 bases separating them. The CDR3 covers 14 residues. The germline V gene has CDR1 LNHNV and CDR2 YYDKDF (reference sequence). The CDR3 is CATSNSKGFGEQYF. CDR3 bases: TGTGCCACCAGCAACTCAAAGGGATTTGGTGAGCAGTACTTC.

This clone is a singleton in its sample. The chain couples TRBV29-1 to TRBJ2-3; no clear D. Per the germline V gene, CDR1 is SQVTM and CDR2 is ANQGSEA. Trimming removed 1 base at V and 2 bases at J, with 4 bases between. This CDR3 spans 12 amino acids. DNA of the CDR3: TGCAGCGTTGAAGGGGACACAGATACGCAGTATTTT. It codes for CSVEGDTDTQYF.

CDR3 protein: CASSEQGSGYTF. CDR3 sequence (DNA): TGCGCCAGCTCTGAACAGGGAAGTGGCTACACCTTC. The V and J genes are TRBV5-1 and TRBJ1-2, with D perhaps TRBD1 (6 bases). Trimming removed 7 bases at V and 7 bases at J, with 14 bases between. The CDR3 totals 12 residues. The germline V gene encodes CDR1 SGHRS and CDR2 YFSETQ.

The J gene is TRBJ1-3, the V gene TRBV7-2; D uncertain. Trimming stripped 10 bases from V and 5 bases from J, with 24 bases between. CDR3 length: 16 residues. Germline V lookup: CDR1 SGHTA, CDR2 FQGNSA. The CDR3, as DNA: TGTGCCACCGCGTCAAAAGGTGATCTACGTCGAAACACCATATATTTT. Its protein is CATASKGDLRRNTIYF. Looking up the rest from reference TRBV7-2 and TRBJ1-3 gives the full variable domain: GAGVSQSPSNKVTEKGKDVELRCDPISGHTALYWYRQSLGQGLEFLIYFQGNSAPDKSGLPSDRFSAERTGGSVSTLTIQRTQQEDSAVYLCATASKGDLRRNTIYFGEGSWLTVV.

On this clone itself: This same CDR3 is encoded by further DNA sequences in the sample. This chain links TRBV2 with TRBJ2-5; unclear D gene. The V end was cut by 2 bases, the J end by 3 bases, with 4 bases between. Germline-derived CDR1 and CDR2 are SNHLY and FYNNEI. This CDR3 comprises 12 residues. CDR3 amino acids: CASSEREETQYF. The CDR3, as DNA: TGTGCCAGCAGTGAAAGGGAAGAGACCCAGTACTTC.

The chain links TRBV7-8 to TRBJ2-7, with 9 bases that match TRBD1. The CDR3 covers 14 residues. Germline loops: CDR1 SGHVS, CDR2 FQNEAQ. With 3 bases clipped from V and 4 bases from J, the junction kept 4 bases outside the gene matches. The CDR3 reads CASSLGQGRYEQYF. The CDR3, as DNA: TGTGCCAGCAGCTTGGGACAGGGACGGTACGAGCAGTACTTC.

This sequence joins TRBV5-1 and TRBJ2-7; TRBD2 is a possible D gene (5 bases). CDR1 is SGHRS, CDR2 YFSETQ, per germline. Between the trimmed V and J ends, which lost 0 bases and 3 bases, there was a span of 13 bases. The CDR3 has 15 residues. In DNA form, the CDR3 reads TGCGCCAGCAGCTTGGGCGTAGCGATGATCTACGAGCAGTACTTC. Its protein product is CASSLGVAMIYEQYF.

This chain links TRBV11-2 with TRBJ2-4; D uncertain. Germline V lookup: CDR1 SGHAT, CDR2 FQNNGV. The CDR3 length is 11 residues. Trimming left V 1 base short and J 13 bases short, with 8 bases between. This chain's CDR3 is CASSLGALQYF. Written as DNA, the CDR3 is TGTGCCAGCAGCTTAGGGGCCCTCCAGTACTTC.

The chain employs TRBV28 and TRBJ2-3, with D possibly being TRBD2 (6 bases). Trimming took off 6 bases at V and 1 base at J, with 11 bases between the two ends. CDR3 size: 14 residues. Germline CDR1 is MDHEN and CDR2 is SYDVKM. The CDR3 here is CASRSGLGTDTQYF. The CDR3 nucleotides are TGTGCCAGCAGGAGCGGGCTCGGCACAGATACGCAGTATTTT.

This clone was observed at least ten times. The rearrangement joins TRBV18 to TRBJ2-7; 9 nucleotides align to TRBD2. V shed 5 bases, J shed 2 bases, and the junction held 10 bases outside the gene matches. Germline V gene lookup returns CDR1 KGHSH and CDR2 LQKENI. The CDR3 loop spans 16 amino acids. The chain's CDR3 is CASSSLAGVRAYEQYF. The CDR3, as DNA: TGTGCCAGCTCAAGTTTAGCGGGAGTTAGGGCCTACGAGCAGTACTTC.

The gene calls are TRBV29-1 and TRBJ2-7; D may be TRBD1 (6 bases). The CDR3 length is 14 residues. The germline V and J ends were trimmed by 6 bases and 4 bases, with 19 bases remaining between them. CDR1 is SQVTM, CDR2 ANQGSEA, per germline. CDR3 sequence (DNA): TGCAGCGTCCGGACCGGTGGACAGAGTTACGAGCAGTACTTC. Protein: CSVRTGGQSYEQYF.

This chain connects TRBV28 to TRBJ2-3; no clear D gene. CDR1 is MDHEN and CDR2 is SYDVKM in the germline V gene. The V end lost 2 bases, the J end lost 3 bases, and 9 bases lay between the germline ends. The CDR3 totals 14 residues. The CDR3 loop is CASSLVFRTDTQYF. In nucleotides, the CDR3 is TGTGCCAGCAGTTTAGTTTTCAGAACAGATACGCAGTATTTT.

The gene calls are TRBV18 and TRBJ2-7, with a tentative D call TRBD2 (6 bases). The germline V gene has CDR1 KGHSH and CDR2 LQKENI. V shed 3 bases and J shed 0 bases, with 18 bases lying between them. This CDR3 comprises 17 residues. CDR3 coding DNA: TGTGCCAGCTCACCGTACCGCCGGGACGGGAGCTCCTACGAGCAGTACTTC. Translated: CASSPYRRDGSSYEQYF. Full variable domain (remainder filled in from reference TRBV18 and TRBJ2-7): NAGVMQNPRHLVRRRGQEARLRCSPMKGHSHVYWYRQLPEEGLKFMVYLQKENIIDESGMPKERFSAEFPKEGPSILRIQQVVRGDSAAYFCASSPYRRDGSSYEQYFGPGTRLTVT.

In this sample, this clone turned up a few times. The chain joins TRBV9 to TRBJ2-1; D remains ambiguous. Looked up from germline, CDR1 is SGDLS and CDR2 is YYNGEE. Trimming removed 0 bases from V and 0 bases from J, with 10 bases in between. This CDR3 spans 16 amino acids. DNA of the CDR3: TGTGCCAGCAGCGTAGCTGGCGATAGCTCCTACAATGAGCAGTTCTTC. This codes for CASSVAGDSSYNEQFF.